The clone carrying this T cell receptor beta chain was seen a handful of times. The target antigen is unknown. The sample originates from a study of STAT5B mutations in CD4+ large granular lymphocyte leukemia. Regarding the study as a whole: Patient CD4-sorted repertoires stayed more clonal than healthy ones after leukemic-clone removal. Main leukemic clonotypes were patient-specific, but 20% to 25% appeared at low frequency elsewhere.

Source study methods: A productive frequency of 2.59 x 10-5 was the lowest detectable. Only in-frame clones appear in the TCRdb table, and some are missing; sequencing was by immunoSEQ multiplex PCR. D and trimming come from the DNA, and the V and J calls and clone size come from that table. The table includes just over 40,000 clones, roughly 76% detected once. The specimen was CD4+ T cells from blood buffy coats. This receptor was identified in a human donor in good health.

The CDR3 nucleotides are TGCGCCAGCAGGACGGGACAGCTAAACACTGAAGCTTTCTTT. Its translation is CASRTGQLNTEAFF. The rearrangement uses TRBV5-1 and TRBJ1-1, with 7 bases fitting TRBD1. J was trimmed by 2 bases and V by 5 bases; bases with no gene match: 6. This CDR3 spans 14 amino acids. CDR1 and CDR2 (germline): SGHRS, YFSETQ.